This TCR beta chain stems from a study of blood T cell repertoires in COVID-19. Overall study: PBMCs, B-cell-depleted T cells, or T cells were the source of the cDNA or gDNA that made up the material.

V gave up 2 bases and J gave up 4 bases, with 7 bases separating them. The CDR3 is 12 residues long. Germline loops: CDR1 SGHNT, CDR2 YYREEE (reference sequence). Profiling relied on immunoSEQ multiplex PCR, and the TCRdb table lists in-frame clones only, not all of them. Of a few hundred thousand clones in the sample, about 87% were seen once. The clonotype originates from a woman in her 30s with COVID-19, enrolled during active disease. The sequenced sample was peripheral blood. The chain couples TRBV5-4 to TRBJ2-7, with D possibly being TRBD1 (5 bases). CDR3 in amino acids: CASSFPGYEQYF. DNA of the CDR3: TGTGCCAGCAGCTTTCCAGGGTACGAGCAGTACTTC. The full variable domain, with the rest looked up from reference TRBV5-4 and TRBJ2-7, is ETGVTQSPTHLIKTRGQQVTLRCSSQSGHNTVSWYQQALGQGPQFIFQYYREEENGRGNFPPRFSGLQFPNYSSELNVNALELDDSALYLCASSFPGYEQYFGPGTRLTVT.